What follows are 8 T cell receptor beta chains derived from one specimen sequenced in a study of beta chain features in type 1 diabetes listed by TCRdb under 2018. The library relied on the immunoSEQ multiplex PCR assay. All of the isolated RNA was reverse transcribed with the High Capacity cDNA Reverse Transcription Kit, so expressed TCRB transcripts were sequenced. Entries here come from immuneACCESS through TCRdb and include only in-frame sequences with V and J called. Some clones fail to appear in such tables; in the studies checked, an unresolved V gene covers under half of the shortfall, and the cause of the remainder is unknown. The sample table records 120,000 to 150,000 clones; less than 10% of these occur just once. The ten largest clonotypes hold 0.55% to 0.75% of the sample. Sequenced: central memory CD4+ T cells from blood. These receptors were collected from a woman in her thirties or forties in good health.

J is TRBJ2-7 and V is TRBV25-1; a possible D gene is TRBD1 (5 bases). V was shortened by 2 bases and J by 7 bases, with 18 bases between the two germline ends. The germline gives CDR1 MGHDK, CDR2 SYGVNS. This CDR3 spans 15 amino acids. CDR3 DNA: TGTGCCAGCAGTGAAGCGATGGTGGCCCAGGGTGAGCAGTACTTC. This gives the protein CASSEAMVAQGEQYF.

This chain connects TRBV2 to TRBJ2-7; D might be TRBD2 (5 bases). The CDR3 length is 14 residues. The V end lost 6 bases, the J end lost 0 bases, and 12 bases lay between the germline ends. The germline V gene has CDR1 SNHLY and CDR2 FYNNEI. CDR3 DNA sequence: TGTGCCAGCAGGAGGGCTATTAGCTCCTACGAGCAGTACTTC. It specifies CASRRAISSYEQYF.

This CDR3 is CASSEGAASGVPQYF. DNA of the CDR3: TGTGCCAGCAGTGAAGGGGCGGCTAGCGGGGTCCCGCAGTACTTC. The chain links TRBV2 to TRBJ2-7; 9 bases agree with TRBD2. Germline V lookup: CDR1 SNHLY, CDR2 FYNNEI. Germline trimming cut 1 base from V and 9 bases from J; bases unmatched to any gene: 10. This CDR3 has 15 residues. Looking up the rest from reference TRBV2 and TRBJ2-7 gives the full variable domain: EPEVTQTPSHQVTQMGQEVILRCVPISNHLYFYWYRQILGQKVEFLVSFYNNEISEKSEIFDDQFSVERPDGSNFTLKIRSTKLEDSAMYFCASSEGAASGVPQYFGPGTRLTVT.

The chain uses TRBV6-5 and TRBJ1-5, with D tentatively TRBD1 (6 bases). The CDR3 is 13 amino acids. Per germline, CDR1 MNHEY and CDR2 SVGAGI. Trimming took off 7 bases at V and 6 bases at J, with 13 bases between the two ends. The CDR3, as DNA: TGTGCCAGCACCAGGGGCCCGAGTCAGCCCCAGCATTTT. This translates into CASTRGPSQPQHF.

The rearrangement joins TRBV2 to TRBJ2-2; 8 nucleotides match TRBD1. J lost 13 bases, V lost 6 bases, and 10 bases had no gene match. The germline V gene encodes CDR1 SNHLY and CDR2 FYNNEI. CDR3 size: 13 residues. DNA for the CDR3: TGTGCCAGCAGGACGCAGGGGGCGGAGGTGCTGTTTTTT. Translating it yields CASRTQGAEVLFF.

J is TRBJ1-2 and V is TRBV28, with 12 bases lining up with TRBD1. Per the germline V gene, CDR1 is MDHEN and CDR2 is SYDVKM. V was pared by 6 bases and J by 4 bases, with 12 bases of the junction left unmatched. The CDR3 loop spans 17 amino acids. CDR3: CASSAGTGGGGSYGYTF. DNA of the CDR3: TGTGCCAGCAGCGCCGGGACAGGGGGCGGGGGGAGCTATGGCTACACCTTC.

The CDR3 reads CASSPGGGGTGELFF. The CDR3 DNA sequence: TGTGCCAGCAGCCCCGGAGGGGGGGGCACCGGGGAGCTGTTTTTT. The chain joins TRBV6-6 to TRBJ2-2, with D possibly being TRBD2 (7 bases). The germline V gene encodes CDR1 MNHNY and CDR2 SVGAGI (reference sequence). The CDR3 is 15 residues long. V was shortened by 6 bases and J by 4 bases, with 15 bases between the two germline ends.

This clone was detected many times. The chain couples TRBV27 to TRBJ2-3; 8 nucleotides align to TRBD2. Trimming removed 8 bases from V and 0 bases from J; junction bases left unmatched: 7. CDR1 MNHEY and CDR2 SMNVEV come from the germline V gene (reference sequence). This CDR3 contains 15 residues. CDR3 residues: CASASGGASTDTQYF. As DNA, the CDR3 is TGTGCCAGCGCTTCCGGGGGGGCTAGCACAGATACGCAGTATTTT.